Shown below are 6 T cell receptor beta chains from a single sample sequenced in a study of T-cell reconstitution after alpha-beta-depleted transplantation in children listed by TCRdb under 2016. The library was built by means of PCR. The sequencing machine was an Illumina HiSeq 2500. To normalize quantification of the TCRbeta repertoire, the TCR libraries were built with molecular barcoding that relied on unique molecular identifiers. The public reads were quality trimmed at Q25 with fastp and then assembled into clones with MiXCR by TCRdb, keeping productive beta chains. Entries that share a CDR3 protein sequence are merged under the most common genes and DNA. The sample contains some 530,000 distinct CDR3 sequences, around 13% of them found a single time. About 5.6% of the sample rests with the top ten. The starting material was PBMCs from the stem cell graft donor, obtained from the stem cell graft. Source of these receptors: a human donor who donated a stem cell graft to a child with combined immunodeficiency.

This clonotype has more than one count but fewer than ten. The DNA of the CDR3 is TGTGCCACCTGGGACAGGGCTACCGGGGAGCTGTTTTTT. Protein product: CATWDRATGELFF. The rearrangement joins TRBV6-1 to TRBJ2-2, with 9 bases fitting TRBD1. The CDR3 consists of 13 residues. J lost 5 bases, V lost 10 bases, and 5 bases had no gene match. Germline V gene lookup returns CDR1 MNHNS and CDR2 SASEGT.

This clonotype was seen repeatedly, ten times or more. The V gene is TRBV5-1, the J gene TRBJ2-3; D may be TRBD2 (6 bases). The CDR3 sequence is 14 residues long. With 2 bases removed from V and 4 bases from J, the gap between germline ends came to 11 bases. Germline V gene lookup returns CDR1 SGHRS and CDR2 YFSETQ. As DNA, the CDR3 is TGCGCCAGCAGCTTCCAGGGAGGCGCAGATACGCAGTATTTT. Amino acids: CASSFQGGADTQYF. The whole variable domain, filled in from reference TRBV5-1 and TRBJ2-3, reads KAGVTQTPRYLIKTRGQQVTLSCSPISGHRSVSWYQQTPGQGLQFLFEYFSETQRNKGNFPGRFSGRQFSNSRSEMNVSTLELGDSALYLCASSFQGGADTQYFGPGTRLTVL.

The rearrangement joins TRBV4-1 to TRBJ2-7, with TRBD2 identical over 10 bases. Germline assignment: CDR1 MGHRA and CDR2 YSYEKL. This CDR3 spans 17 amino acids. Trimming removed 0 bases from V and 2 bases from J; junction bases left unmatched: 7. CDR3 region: CASSQESPSGSTYEQYF. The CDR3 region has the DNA TGCGCCAGCAGCCAAGAATCTCCTAGCGGGAGTACCTACGAGCAGTACTTC.

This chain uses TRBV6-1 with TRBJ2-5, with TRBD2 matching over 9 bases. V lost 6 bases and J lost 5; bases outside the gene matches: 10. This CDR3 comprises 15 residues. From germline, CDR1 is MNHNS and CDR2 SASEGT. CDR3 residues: CASRRAGGPTETQYF. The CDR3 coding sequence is TGTGCCAGCAGGCGGGCGGGAGGGCCTACGGAGACCCAGTACTTC.

This CDR3 is CAWMWWGAQTEAFF. For the CDR3, the DNA is TGTGCCTGGATGTGGTGGGGGGCGCAGACTGAAGCTTTCTTT. The rearrangement joins TRBV30 to TRBJ1-1; TRBD1 might be the D (6 bases). The CDR3 is 14 residues long. Germline V gene lookup returns CDR1 GTSNPN and CDR2 SVGIG (reference sequence). Between the trimmed V and J ends, which lost 4 bases and 5 bases, there was a span of 17 bases.

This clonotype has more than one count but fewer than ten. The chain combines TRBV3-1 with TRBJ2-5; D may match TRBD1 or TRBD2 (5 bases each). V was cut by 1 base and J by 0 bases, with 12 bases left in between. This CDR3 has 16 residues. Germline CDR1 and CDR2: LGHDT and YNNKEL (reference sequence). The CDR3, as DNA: TGTGCCAGCAGCCAAGGGGACGGTTACTACCAAGAGACCCAGTACTTC. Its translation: CASSQGDGYYQETQYF.